Below, one T cell receptor beta chain is given with its context. These data are taken from a study of blood T cell repertoires in COVID-19. Study information: Donors in the United States, Italy and Spain gave samples during acute or convalescent COVID-19. T cells, B-cell-depleted T cells, or PBMCs provided the cDNA or gDNA that served as material.

Authors' processing steps: Amplification with reference gene primers provided the estimates of nucleated cell counts. Sequencing was performed with immunoSEQ multiplex PCR; in TCRdb, only in-frame clones are kept and a portion is missing. V and J calls and clone size are copied from that table; D and trimming were computed from the DNA. This table has around 300,000 clones, approximately 83% appearing once. The germline V and J ends were trimmed by 8 bases and 7 bases, with 11 bases remaining between them. Germline lookup yields CDR1 MDHEN and CDR2 SYDVKM. The CDR3 is 12 amino acids. Sequenced sample: peripheral blood. The V call is TRBV28, the J call TRBJ2-2; D is unclear. The sequence came from a woman between 50 and 59 years old who had recovered from COVID-19. Written as DNA, the CDR3 is TGTGCCAGCGGCCAGGTCCACGGGGAGCTGTTTTTT. This sequence encodes CASGQVHGELFF.